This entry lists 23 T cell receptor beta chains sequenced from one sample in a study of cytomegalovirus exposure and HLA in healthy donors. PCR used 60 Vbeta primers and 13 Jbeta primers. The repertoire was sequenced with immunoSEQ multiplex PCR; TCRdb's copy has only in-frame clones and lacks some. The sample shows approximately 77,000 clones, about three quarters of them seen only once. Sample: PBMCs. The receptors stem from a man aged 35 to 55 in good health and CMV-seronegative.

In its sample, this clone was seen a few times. CDR3 in DNA: TGTGCCAGCAGTGGGTCCGAGGTATACTATGGCTACACCTTC. The encoded protein is CASSGSEVYYGYTF. The chain recombines TRBV6-6 with TRBJ1-2; D is undetermined. V dropped 5 bases and J dropped 3 bases, with 13 bases sitting between them. The V gene's germline CDR1 is MNHNY and CDR2 SVGAGI (reference sequence). The CDR3 consists of 14 residues.

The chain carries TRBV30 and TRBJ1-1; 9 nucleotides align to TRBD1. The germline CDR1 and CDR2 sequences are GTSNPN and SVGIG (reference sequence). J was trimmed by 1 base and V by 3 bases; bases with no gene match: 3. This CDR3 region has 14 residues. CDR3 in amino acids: CAWRLQGANTEAFF. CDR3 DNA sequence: TGTGCCTGGAGGCTACAGGGGGCGAACACTGAAGCTTTCTTT.

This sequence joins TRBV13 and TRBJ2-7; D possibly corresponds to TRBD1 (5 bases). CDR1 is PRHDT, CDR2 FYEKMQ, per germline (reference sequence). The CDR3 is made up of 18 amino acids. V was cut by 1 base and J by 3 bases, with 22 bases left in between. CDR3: CASSLVLGPRGPDYEQYF. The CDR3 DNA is TGTGCCAGCAGCTTAGTTTTGGGGCCCAGAGGCCCAGACTACGAGCAGTACTTC. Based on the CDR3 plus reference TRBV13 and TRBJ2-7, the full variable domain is AAGVIQSPRHLIKEKRETATLKCYPIPRHDTVYWYQQGPGQDPQFLISFYEKMQSDKGSIPDRFSAQQFSDYHSELNMSSLELGDSALYFCASSLVLGPRGPDYEQYFGPGTRLTVT.

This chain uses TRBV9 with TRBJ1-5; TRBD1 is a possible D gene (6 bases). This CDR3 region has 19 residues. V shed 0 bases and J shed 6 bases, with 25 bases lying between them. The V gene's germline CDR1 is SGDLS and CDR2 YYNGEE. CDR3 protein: CASSVVRGGRRNQGQPQHF. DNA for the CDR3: TGTGCCAGCAGCGTAGTTAGGGGGGGAAGAAGGAATCAAGGTCAGCCCCAGCATTTT.

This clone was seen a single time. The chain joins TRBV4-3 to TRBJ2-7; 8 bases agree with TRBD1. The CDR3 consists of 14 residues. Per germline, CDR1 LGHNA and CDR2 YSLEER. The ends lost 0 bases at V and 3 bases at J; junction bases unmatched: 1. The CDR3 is CASSQDRGLYEQYF. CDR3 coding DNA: TGCGCCAGCAGCCAAGACAGGGGGCTCTACGAGCAGTACTTC.

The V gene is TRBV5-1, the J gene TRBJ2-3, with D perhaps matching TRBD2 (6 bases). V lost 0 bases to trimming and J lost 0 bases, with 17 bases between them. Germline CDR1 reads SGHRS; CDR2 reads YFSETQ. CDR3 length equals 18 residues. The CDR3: CASSLGPSGRLSTDTQYF. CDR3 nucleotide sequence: TGCGCCAGCAGCTTGGGGCCTTCCGGGAGATTGAGCACAGATACGCAGTATTTT.

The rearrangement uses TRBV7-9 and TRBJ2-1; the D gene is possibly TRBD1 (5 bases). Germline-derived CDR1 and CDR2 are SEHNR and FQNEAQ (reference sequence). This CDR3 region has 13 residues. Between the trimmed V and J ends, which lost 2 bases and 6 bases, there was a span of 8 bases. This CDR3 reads CASSLSRVNEQFF. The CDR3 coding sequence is TGTGCCAGCAGCTTAAGCAGGGTCAATGAGCAGTTCTTC.

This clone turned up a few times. CDR3 loop: CASSLRTQETQYF. The DNA for the CDR3 is TGTGCCAGCAGCTTGAGGACACAAGAGACCCAGTACTTC. This rearrangement joins TRBV5-4 to TRBJ2-5; the D gene is possibly TRBD1 (5 bases). The CDR3 length is 13 residues. V shed 1 base and J shed 2 bases, with 6 bases lying between them. CDR1 and CDR2 (germline): SGHNT, YYREEE (reference sequence).

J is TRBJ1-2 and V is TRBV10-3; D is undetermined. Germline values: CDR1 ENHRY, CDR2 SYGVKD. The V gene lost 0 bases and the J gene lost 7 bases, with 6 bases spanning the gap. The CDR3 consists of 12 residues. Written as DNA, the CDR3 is TGTGCCATCAGTGAGTCGAACGGTGGCTACACCTTC. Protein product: CAISESNGGYTF.

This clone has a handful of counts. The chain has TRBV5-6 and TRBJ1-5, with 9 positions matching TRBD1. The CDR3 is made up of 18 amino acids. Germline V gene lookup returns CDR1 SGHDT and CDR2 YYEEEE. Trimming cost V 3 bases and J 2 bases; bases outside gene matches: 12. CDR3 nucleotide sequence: TGTGCCAGCAGCTCGCTTCGGACAGGGGACAGAGGCAATCAGCCCCAGCATTTT. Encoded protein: CASSSLRTGDRGNQPQHF.

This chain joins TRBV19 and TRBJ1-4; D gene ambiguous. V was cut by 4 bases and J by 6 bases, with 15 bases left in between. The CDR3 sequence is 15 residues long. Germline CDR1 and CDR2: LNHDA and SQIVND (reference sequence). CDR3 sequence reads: CASSTPGADHEKLFF. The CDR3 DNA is TGTGCCAGTAGTACCCCCGGAGCGGACCATGAAAAACTGTTTTTT. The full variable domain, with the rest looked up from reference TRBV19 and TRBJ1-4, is DGGITQSPKYLFRKEGQNVTLSCEQNLNHDAMYWYRQDPGQGLRLIYYSQIVNDFQKGDIAEGYSVSREKKESFPLTVTSAQKNPTAFYLCASSTPGADHEKLFFGSGTQLSVL.

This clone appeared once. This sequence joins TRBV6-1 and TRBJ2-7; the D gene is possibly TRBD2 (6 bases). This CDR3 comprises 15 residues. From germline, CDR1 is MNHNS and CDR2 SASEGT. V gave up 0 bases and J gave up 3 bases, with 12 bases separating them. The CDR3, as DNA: TGTGCCAGCAGTGAAGCCCCGGGACTCCACTACGAGCAGTACTTC. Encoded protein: CASSEAPGLHYEQYF.

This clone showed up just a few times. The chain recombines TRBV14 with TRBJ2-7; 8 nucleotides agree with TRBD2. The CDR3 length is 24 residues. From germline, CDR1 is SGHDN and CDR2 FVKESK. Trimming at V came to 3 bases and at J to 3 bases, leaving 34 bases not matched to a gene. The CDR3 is CASSHLLWFGNPGGRPNPIYEQYF. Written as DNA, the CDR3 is TGTGCCAGCAGCCATTTACTGTGGTTTGGGAACCCGGGGGGGCGTCCCAACCCGATCTACGAGCAGTACTTC.

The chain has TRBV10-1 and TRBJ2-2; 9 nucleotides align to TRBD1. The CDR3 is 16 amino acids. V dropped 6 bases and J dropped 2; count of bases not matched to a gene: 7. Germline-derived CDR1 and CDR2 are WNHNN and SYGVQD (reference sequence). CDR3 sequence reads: CASRGAGQGNTGELFF. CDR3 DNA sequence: TGCGCCAGCAGAGGGGCGGGACAGGGTAACACCGGGGAGCTGTTTTTT.

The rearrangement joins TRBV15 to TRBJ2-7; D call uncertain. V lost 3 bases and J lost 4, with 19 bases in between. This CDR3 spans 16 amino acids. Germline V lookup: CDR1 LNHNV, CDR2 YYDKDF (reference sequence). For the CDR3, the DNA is TGTGCCACCAGCAGTACATACAATCCCGGGTGGTACGAGCAGTACTTC. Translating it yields CATSSTYNPGWYEQYF.

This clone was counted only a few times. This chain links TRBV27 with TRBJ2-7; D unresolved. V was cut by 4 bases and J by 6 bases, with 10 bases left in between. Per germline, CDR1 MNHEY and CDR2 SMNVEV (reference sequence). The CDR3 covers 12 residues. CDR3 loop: CASSSRFGEQYF. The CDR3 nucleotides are TGTGCCAGCAGTTCTAGATTTGGCGAGCAGTACTTC.

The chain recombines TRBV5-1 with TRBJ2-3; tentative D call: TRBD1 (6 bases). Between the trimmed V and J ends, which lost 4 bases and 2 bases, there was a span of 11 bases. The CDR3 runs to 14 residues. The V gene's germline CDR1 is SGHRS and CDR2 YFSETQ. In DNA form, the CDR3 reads TGCGCCAGCAGCCTCAGGGGCGACACAGATACGCAGTATTTT. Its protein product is CASSLRGDTDTQYF. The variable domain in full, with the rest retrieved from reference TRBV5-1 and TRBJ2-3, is KAGVTQTPRYLIKTRGQQVTLSCSPISGHRSVSWYQQTPGQGLQFLFEYFSETQRNKGNFPGRFSGRQFSNSRSEMNVSTLELGDSALYLCASSLRGDTDTQYFGPGTRLTVL.

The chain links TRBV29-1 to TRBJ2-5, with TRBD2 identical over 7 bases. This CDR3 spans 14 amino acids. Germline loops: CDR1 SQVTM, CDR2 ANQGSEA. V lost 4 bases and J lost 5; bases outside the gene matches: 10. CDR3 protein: CSVGYPGGRETQYF. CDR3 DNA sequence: TGCAGCGTTGGATACCCGGGGGGAAGGGAGACCCAGTACTTC.

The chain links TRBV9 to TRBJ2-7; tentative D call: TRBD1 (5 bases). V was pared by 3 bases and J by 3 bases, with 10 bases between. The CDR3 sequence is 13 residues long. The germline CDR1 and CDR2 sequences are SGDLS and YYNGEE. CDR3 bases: TGTGCCAGCAGCGAGGGGCCCTACTACGAGCAGTACTTC. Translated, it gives CASSEGPYYEQYF.

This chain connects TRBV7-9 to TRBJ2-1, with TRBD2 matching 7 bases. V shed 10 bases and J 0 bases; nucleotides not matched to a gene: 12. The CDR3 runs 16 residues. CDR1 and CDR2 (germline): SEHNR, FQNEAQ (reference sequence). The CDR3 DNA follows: TGTGCCACCTTGTGGTGGGAGGGGAGCTCCTACAATGAGCAGTTCTTC. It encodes CATLWWEGSSYNEQFF. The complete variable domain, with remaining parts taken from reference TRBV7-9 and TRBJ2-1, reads DTGVSQNPRHKITKRGQNVTFRCDPISEHNRLYWYRQTLGQGPEFLTYFQNEAQLEKSRLLSDRFSAERPKGSFSTLEIQRTEQGDSAMYLCATLWWEGSSYNEQFFGPGTRLTVL.

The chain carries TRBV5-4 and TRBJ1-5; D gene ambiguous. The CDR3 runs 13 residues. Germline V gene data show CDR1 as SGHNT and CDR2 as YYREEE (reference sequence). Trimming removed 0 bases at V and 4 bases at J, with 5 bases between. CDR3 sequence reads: CASSLGQNQPQHF. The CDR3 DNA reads TGTGCCAGCAGCTTGGGGCAGAATCAGCCCCAGCATTTT.

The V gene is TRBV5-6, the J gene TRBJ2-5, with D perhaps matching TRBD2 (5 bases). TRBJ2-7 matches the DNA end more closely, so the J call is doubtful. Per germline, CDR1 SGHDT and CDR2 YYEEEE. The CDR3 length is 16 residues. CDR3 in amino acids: CASSLGPGSQSYEQYF. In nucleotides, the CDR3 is TGTGCCAGCAGCTTGGGGCCGGGATCCCAGTCCTACGAGCAGTACTTC.

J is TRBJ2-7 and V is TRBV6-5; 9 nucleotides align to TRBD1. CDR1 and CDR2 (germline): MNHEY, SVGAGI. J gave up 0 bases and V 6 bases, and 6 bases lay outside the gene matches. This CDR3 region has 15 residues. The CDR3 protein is CASRGGTGNSYEQYF. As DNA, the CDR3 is TGTGCCAGCAGGGGCGGGACAGGGAACTCCTACGAGCAGTACTTC.